One sample yielded the 23 T cell receptor beta chains listed below, sequenced in a study of cytomegalovirus exposure and HLA in healthy donors. PCR employed 60 Vbeta and 13 Jbeta primers. Some clones are missing from TCRdb's copy, which holds only in-frame ones; the method was immunoSEQ multiplex PCR. The sample records about 85,000 clones, around two thirds being singletons. Input material: PBMCs. The receptors derive from a man aged 25-40 years in good health and CMV-seronegative.

This clone is a singleton in its sample. The chain joins TRBV10-3 to TRBJ1-6; D is possibly TRBD1 (6 bases). Germline assignment: CDR1 ENHRY and CDR2 SYGVKD. V shed 10 bases and J shed 7 bases, with 17 bases lying between them. This CDR3 contains 14 residues. Here the CDR3 DNA reads TGTGCCACCAGGGGCGGCAGGGAAAATTCACCCCTCCACTTT. This gives the protein CATRGGRENSPLHF.

The genes are TRBV10-3 and TRBJ2-2, with D maybe TRBD1 (5 bases). Looked up from germline, CDR1 is ENHRY and CDR2 is SYGVKD. The CDR3 runs 15 residues. V lost 5 bases and J 2 bases, leaving 12 bases between the germline ends. The CDR3 loop is CAISRIRVNTGELFF. CDR3 DNA sequence: TGTGCCATCAGTAGGATCAGGGTAAACACCGGGGAGCTGTTTTTT.

This clone was detected a few times. The chain uses TRBV30 and TRBJ1-5; perhaps TRBD1 as D (5 bases). Between the trimmed V and J ends, which lost 5 bases and 2 bases, there was a span of 13 bases. The CDR3 has 14 amino acids. Germline CDR1 is GTSNPN and CDR2 is SVGIG (reference sequence). DNA for the CDR3: TGTGCCTGGGGGGCGGGGAGAGGCAATCAGCCCCAGCATTTT. Its protein is CAWGAGRGNQPQHF. The full variable domain, completed using reference TRBV30 and TRBJ1-5, is SQTIHQWPATLVQPVGSPLSLECTVEGTSNPNLYWYRQAAGRGLQLLFYSVGIGQISSEVPQNLSASRPQDRQFILSSKKLLLSDSGFYLCAWGAGRGNQPQHFGDGTRLSIL.

The chain joins TRBV5-5 to TRBJ1-4; D unresolved. This CDR3 contains 15 residues. Trimming shortened V by 0 bases and J by 10 bases, and 16 bases separated the two germline ends. Germline V gene data show CDR1 as SGHKS and CDR2 as YYEKEE (reference sequence). CDR3 DNA sequence: TGTGCCAGCAGCTTGGGGTCACGGGGAGCGGGAAAACTGTTTTTT. It is translated as CASSLGSRGAGKLFF.

This clone was detected only a few times. The chain employs TRBV15 and TRBJ1-2; no definite D call. Germline V gene lookup returns CDR1 LNHNV and CDR2 YYDKDF (reference sequence). V lost 1 base and J lost 4, with 7 bases in between. The CDR3 totals 13 residues. The CDR3: CATSRGLAYGYTF. CDR3 bases: TGTGCCACCAGCAGAGGACTAGCCTATGGCTACACCTTC.

This rearrangement joins TRBV27 to TRBJ1-5, with D possibly being TRBD1 (6 bases). The CDR3 is made up of 14 amino acids. Germline V lookup: CDR1 MNHEY, CDR2 SMNVEV (reference sequence). V lost 3 bases and J lost 7, with 13 bases in between. CDR3 DNA: TGTGCCAGCAGTTTTAATCAGGGGAACCAGCCCCAGCATTTT. Its translation: CASSFNQGNQPQHF.

This clone was observed a few times. This chain links TRBV5-4 with TRBJ1-2, with 7 bases matching TRBD1. This CDR3 is built from 14 residues. The germline gives CDR1 SGHNT, CDR2 YYREEE (reference sequence). Trimming took 4 bases from V and 7 from J; bases not matched to a gene: 10. The CDR3 DNA follows: TGTGCCAGCAGCGTTGACAGGGCCCGTCCTGGCTACACCTTC. As protein: CASSVDRARPGYTF. The full variable domain, completed using reference TRBV5-4 and TRBJ1-2, is ETGVTQSPTHLIKTRGQQVTLRCSSQSGHNTVSWYQQALGQGPQFIFQYYREEENGRGNFPPRFSGLQFPNYSSELNVNALELDDSALYLCASSVDRARPGYTFGSGTRLTVV.

The CDR3 sequence is CASSLEEGPYEQYF. The CDR3 DNA sequence: TGCGCCAGCAGCTTGGAGGAGGGCCCCTACGAGCAGTACTTC. The V call is TRBV5-1, the J call TRBJ2-7; D might be TRBD2 (6 bases). Germline assignment: CDR1 SGHRS and CDR2 YFSETQ. This CDR3 is built from 14 residues. V lost 0 bases and J 2 bases, leaving 9 bases between the germline ends. Together with reference TRBV5-1 and TRBJ2-7, the CDR3 gives the full variable domain: KAGVTQTPRYLIKTRGQQVTLSCSPISGHRSVSWYQQTPGQGLQFLFEYFSETQRNKGNFPGRFSGRQFSNSRSEMNVSTLELGDSALYLCASSLEEGPYEQYFGPGTRLTVT.

This clone was seen only a few times. The V call is TRBV20-1, the J call TRBJ2-1; D unclear. Germline V gene data show CDR1 as DFQATT and CDR2 as SNEGSKA (reference sequence). This CDR3 has 11 residues. V lost 3 bases, J lost 5 bases, and 5 bases lay in between. The CDR3 region is CSASFDNEQFF. As DNA, the CDR3 is TGCAGTGCTAGTTTCGACAATGAGCAGTTCTTC.

The chain carries TRBV21-1 and TRBJ1-4; TRBD1 is taken as the D call from the table, unchecked against the DNA. TRBV21-1 is deemed a pseudogene. The CDR3 runs 15 residues. The DNA of the CDR3 is TGTGCCAGCAGCAACCCCCGGGACACCTATGAAAAACTGTTTTTT. Translated, it gives CASSNPRDTYEKLFF.

The chain couples TRBV5-4 to TRBJ2-2, with D tentatively TRBD2 (6 bases). V dropped 4 bases and J dropped 7 bases, with 17 bases sitting between them. CDR1 and CDR2 from the germline V gene are SGHNT and YYREEE (reference sequence). The CDR3 runs 15 residues. This CDR3 is CASSQVGSLVGELFF. The CDR3 DNA follows: TGTGCCAGCAGCCAAGTCGGGAGCTTGGTCGGGGAGCTGTTTTTT.

The chain is built from TRBV6-5 and TRBJ1-3; D possibly corresponds to TRBD1 (5 bases). The V end lost 4 bases, the J end lost 3 bases, and 10 bases lay between the germline ends. Germline V gives CDR1 MNHEY, CDR2 SVGAGI. CDR3 length: 14 amino acids. CDR3 coding DNA: TGTGCCAGCAGTTCCAAGGGGCTTGGAAACACCATATATTTT. Residues: CASSSKGLGNTIYF.

This clone was recorded once. This chain connects TRBV7-3 to TRBJ2-6; the match to TRBD1 covers 11 bases. V dropped 10 bases and J dropped 4; count of bases not matched to a gene: 6. The CDR3 extends over 15 amino acids. The germline V gene encodes CDR1 SGHTA and CDR2 FQGTGA. The CDR3 protein is CAIGQGATGANVLTF. CDR3 in DNA: TGTGCCATCGGACAGGGGGCCACCGGGGCCAACGTCCTGACTTTC. Using reference TRBV7-3 and TRBJ2-6 for the parts outside the CDR3, the full variable domain is GAGVSQTPSNKVTEKGKYVELRCDPISGHTALYWYRQSLGQGPEFLIYFQGTGAADDSGLPNDRFFAVRPEGSVSTLKIQRTERGDSAVYLCAIGQGATGANVLTFGAGSRLTVL.

The chain recombines TRBV29-1 with TRBJ2-7; 10 bases are a match to TRBD2. CDR1 and CDR2 (germline): SQVTM, ANQGSEA. The CDR3 has 16 residues. V was pared by 4 bases and J by 5 bases, with 14 bases of the junction left unmatched. CDR3: CSVGGLAGVGGHEQYF. CDR3 sequence (DNA): TGCAGCGTTGGAGGGCTAGCGGGAGTAGGTGGCCACGAGCAGTACTTC.

V is TRBV7-8 and J is TRBJ2-7, with D maybe TRBD2 (5 bases). Between the trimmed V and J ends, which lost 0 bases and 5 bases, there was a span of 11 bases. Germline lookup yields CDR1 SGHVS and CDR2 FQNEAQ. The CDR3 contains 14 residues. The CDR3 is CASSLARAPDEQYF. Written as DNA, the CDR3 is TGTGCCAGCAGCTTAGCGAGGGCGCCTGACGAGCAGTACTTC.

The chain has TRBV19 and TRBJ2-7; the D gene is possibly TRBD1 (5 bases). The CDR3 covers 14 residues. From germline, CDR1 is LNHDA and CDR2 SQIVND (reference sequence). Trimming removed 6 bases from V and 0 bases from J, with 12 bases in between. CDR3 in DNA: TGTGCCAGTAGGAAACAGGAATCCTCCTACGAGCAGTACTTC. This encodes CASRKQESSYEQYF.

V is TRBV19 and J is TRBJ2-5, with 9 bases aligning to TRBD1. Germline loops: CDR1 LNHDA, CDR2 SQIVND (reference sequence). This CDR3 contains 12 residues. The V gene end was trimmed by 8 bases and the J gene end by 5 bases; junction bases not matched to a gene: 3. The CDR3 bases are TGTGCCAGTTCCACAGGGGGCGAGACCCAGTACTTC. Its translation: CASSTGGETQYF.

The CDR3 DNA follows: TGTGCCACCAGCAGAGATCCCGTTGAGACCCAGTACTTC. Translating gives CATSRDPVETQYF. The gene calls are TRBV15 and TRBJ2-5; D ambiguous. The CDR3 totals 13 residues. Germline CDR1 and CDR2: LNHNV and YYDKDF (reference sequence). Between the trimmed V and J ends, which lost 0 bases and 5 bases, there was a span of 7 bases. Full variable domain (rest looked up from reference TRBV15 and TRBJ2-5): DAMVIQNPRYQVTQFGKPVTLSCSQTLNHNVMYWYQQKSSQAPKLLFHYYDKDFNNEADTPDNFQSRRPNTSFCFLDIRSPGLGDTAMYLCATSRDPVETQYFGPGTRLLVL.

V gene TRBV28 combines with J gene TRBJ2-5, with D unclear. The length of the CDR3 is 13 residues. Germline V gene sequence: CDR1 MDHEN, CDR2 SYDVKM. V was shortened by 2 bases and J by 5 bases, with 9 bases between the two germline ends. In nucleotides, the CDR3 is TGTGCCAGCAGTTTAGGCCCCTGGGAGACCCAGTACTTC. It encodes CASSLGPWETQYF.

The V call is TRBV6-1, the J call TRBJ2-5, with a tentative D call TRBD2 (5 bases). Trimming stripped 5 bases from V and 5 bases from J, with 15 bases between. The CDR3 contains 14 residues. Germline V gene sequence: CDR1 MNHNS, CDR2 SASEGT. CDR3 region: CASSSGTAGETQYF. The CDR3 DNA reads TGTGCCAGCAGTAGCGGAACGGCTGGGGAGACCCAGTACTTC.

This sequence joins TRBV7-6 and TRBJ1-2; D is undetermined. The CDR3 covers 14 residues. The V and J ends lost 3 bases and 8 bases respectively, with 16 bases between them. The germline V gene has CDR1 SGHVS and CDR2 FNYEAQ. This CDR3 is CASSFFPLSSGYTF. CDR3 nucleotides: TGTGCCAGCAGCTTTTTCCCCTTGTCTTCCGGCTACACCTTC.

The chain recombines TRBV10-3 with TRBJ2-7; D uncertain. The CDR3 has 14 amino acids. The germline V and J ends were trimmed by 1 base and 4 bases, with 11 bases remaining between them. Germline V gene lookup returns CDR1 ENHRY and CDR2 SYGVKD. CDR3 bases: TGTGCCATCAGTGAGTTTAAACCGGTTTACGAGCAGTACTTC. It encodes CAISEFKPVYEQYF.

The chain links TRBV4-2 to TRBJ2-1; 7 positions agree with TRBD2. With V trimmed by 1 base and J by 15 bases, 6 bases remained unmatched. The CDR3 runs 12 residues. Germline V gene sequence: CDR1 LGHNA, CDR2 YNFKEQ. DNA of the CDR3: TGTGCCAGCAGCCAAGTCGGGACTATATTGTTCTTC. As protein: CASSQVGTILFF.